This T cell receptor beta chain is from a study of technical replicates of blood from a few donors. TCRdb's copy holds only in-frame clones and misses some; the assay was immunoSEQ multiplex PCR. Of almost 70,000 clones in the sample, approximately 88% were seen once. The CDR3 runs to 16 residues. V was clipped by 3 bases and J by 1 base, with 17 bases between them. The germline gives CDR1 SGHNT, CDR2 YYREEE (reference sequence). The TCR was taken from a human donor in good health. Some clones in this sample may be carry-over from other donors' samples. The chain combines TRBV5-4 with TRBJ2-7; D perhaps matches TRBD2 (5 bases). Specimen: PBMCs. Here the CDR3 DNA reads TGTGCCAGCAGCTCCTACGAACGCGGGTTGTCCTACGAGCAGTACTTC. Its translation: CASSSYERGLSYEQYF.